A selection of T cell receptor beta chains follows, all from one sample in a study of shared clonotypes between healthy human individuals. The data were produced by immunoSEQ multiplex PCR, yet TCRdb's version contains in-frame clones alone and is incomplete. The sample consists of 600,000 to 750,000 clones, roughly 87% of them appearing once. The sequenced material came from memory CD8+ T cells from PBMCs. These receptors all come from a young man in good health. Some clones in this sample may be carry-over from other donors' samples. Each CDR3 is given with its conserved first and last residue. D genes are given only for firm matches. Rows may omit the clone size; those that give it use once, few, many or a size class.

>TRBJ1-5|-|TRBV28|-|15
TGTGCCAGCAGCATGGGACACTCGGGCAATCAGCCCCAGCATTTT
CASSMGHSGNQPQHF
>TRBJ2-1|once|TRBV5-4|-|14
TGTGCCGTTGCCCGGGACAAGTCCTACAATGAGCAGTTCTTC
CAVARDKSYNEQFF
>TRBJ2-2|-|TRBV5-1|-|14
TGCGCCAGCAGCTCGGACCCGTCCACCGGGGAGCTGTTTTTT
CASSSDPSTGELFF
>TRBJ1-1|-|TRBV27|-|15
TGTGCCAGCAGCCCGATTCCGGAAAGATCCACTGAAGCTTTCTTT
CASSPIPERSTEAFF
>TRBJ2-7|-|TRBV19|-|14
TGTGCCAGTAGTATTTACGGGACCGCCTACGAGCAGTACTTC
CASSIYGTAYEQYF
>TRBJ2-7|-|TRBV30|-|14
TGTGCCTGGAGTGTACGACCAGGGACCTACGAGCAGTACTTC
CAWSVRPGTYEQYF
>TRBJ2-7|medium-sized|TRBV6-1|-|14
TGTGCCAGCAGCGGCCGGGGTATTAACTACGAGCAGTACTTC
CASSGRGINYEQYF
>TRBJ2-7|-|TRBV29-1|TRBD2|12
TGCAGCGTTGGGCTAGCGGTGTACGAGCAGTACTTC
CSVGLAVYEQYF
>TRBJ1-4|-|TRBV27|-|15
TGTGCCAGCAGGGGGAGCGGGGAGTTTAATGAAAAACTGTTTTTT
CASRGSGEFNEKLFF
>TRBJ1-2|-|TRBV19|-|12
TGTGCCAGTAGTATCGGGTCTGCGGGCTACACCTTC
CASSIGSAGYTF
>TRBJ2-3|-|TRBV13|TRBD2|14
TGTGCCAGCAGCCTCACTAGCGGCACAGATACGCAGTATTTT
CASSLTSGTDTQYF
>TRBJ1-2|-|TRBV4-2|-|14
TGTGCCAGCAGAGAAACCGGGACACTCTATGGCTACACCTTC
CASRETGTLYGYTF
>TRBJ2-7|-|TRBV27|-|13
TGTGCCAGCACCGGGGGCCCTCTCTACGAGCAGTACTTC
CASTGGPLYEQYF
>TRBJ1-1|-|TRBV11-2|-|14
TGTGCCAGCAGCCGGACGGCAGGGAACACTGAAGCTTTCTTT
CASSRTAGNTEAFF
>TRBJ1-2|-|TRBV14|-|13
TGTGCCAGCAGCCAACTTCAGTCCTATGGCTACACCTTC
CASSQLQSYGYTF
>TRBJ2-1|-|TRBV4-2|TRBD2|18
TGTGCCAGCAGCCAAGTGAAACGGGAGGGCCCTTCCTACAATGAGCAGTTCTTC
CASSQVKREGPSYNEQFF
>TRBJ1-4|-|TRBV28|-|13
TGTGCCAGCACCCTCGGGAATAATGAAAAACTGTTTTTT
CASTLGNNEKLFF
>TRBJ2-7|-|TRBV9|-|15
TGTGCCAGCAGCGTAGGGGTGGGAGACTCCTACGAGCAGTACTTC
CASSVGVGDSYEQYF
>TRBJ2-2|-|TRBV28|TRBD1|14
TGTGCCAGCAACGACAGGGGCTCGACCGGGGAGCTGTTTTTT
CASNDRGSTGELFF
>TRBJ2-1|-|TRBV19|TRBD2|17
TGTGCCAGTAGTGCGGGACTAGCGGGAGGGGGGCTGGCTGAGCAGTTCTTC
CASSAGLAGGGLAEQFF
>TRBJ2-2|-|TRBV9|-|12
TGTGCCAGCAGCGCCTCAGGAAGGGAGCTGTTTTTT
CASSASGRELFF
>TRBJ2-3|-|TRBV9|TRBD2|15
TGTGCCAGCAGCCTTAGCGGGAGGGCCACAGATACGCAGTATTTT
CASSLSGRATDTQYF
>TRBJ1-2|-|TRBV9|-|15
TGTGCCAGCAGCGGTTCGTCTGGGGGAACGTATGGCTACACCTTC
CASSGSSGGTYGYTF
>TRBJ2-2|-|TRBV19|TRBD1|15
TGTGCCAGTAGTATCCTTACAGGGGCGGCCGGGGAGCTGTTTTTT
CASSILTGAAGELFF
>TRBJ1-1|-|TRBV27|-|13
TGTGCCAGCAGTTTATCGAGCGGGAACGGAGCTTTCTTT
CASSLSSGNGAFF